This entry lists 14 T cell receptor beta chains sequenced from one sample in a study of cytotoxic CD8 clonotypes in ibrutinib-treated CLL. Clones were sequenced by immunoSEQ multiplex PCR, and TCRdb holds only the in-frame ones, with some missing. The table lists around 70,000 clones, 75% to 95% of them singletons, with approximately 3.1% in the top ten. This material consisted of PBMCs, taken after 12 months of ibrutinib treatment. The receptors shown here come from a human donor with chronic lymphocytic leukemia.

This clone was found a few times. The CDR3 sequence is CASSPGRAVATNEKLFF. CDR3 nucleotide sequence: TGTGCCAGTAGTCCGGGACGGGCCGTAGCAACTAATGAAAAACTGTTTTTT. This chain connects TRBV19 to TRBJ1-4; a possible D gene is TRBD1 (5 bases). This CDR3 is 17 amino acids long. The V gene's germline CDR1 is LNHDA and CDR2 SQIVND (reference sequence). V lost 5 bases and J lost 0, with 16 bases in between.

The CDR3 coding sequence is TGTGCCAGTAGTACCAACCTCCTAGCGACGGGCGAGCAGTTCTTC. Residues: CASSTNLLATGEQFF. The V gene is TRBV19, the J gene TRBJ2-1; the D gene is possibly TRBD2 (6 bases). Between the trimmed V and J ends, which lost 4 bases and 10 bases, there was a span of 20 bases. There are 15 residues in the CDR3. Germline CDR1 reads LNHDA; CDR2 reads SQIVND (reference sequence).

This chain connects TRBV28 to TRBJ2-7; 8 bases line up with TRBD2. This CDR3 spans 15 amino acids. CDR1 and CDR2 (germline): MDHEN, SYDVKM. V was pared by 5 bases and J by 2 bases, with 8 bases of the junction left unmatched. The CDR3 spells CASSLALAAAYEQYF. CDR3 nucleotide sequence: TGTGCCAGCAGTCTGGCACTAGCGGCTGCCTACGAGCAGTACTTC.

The chain joins TRBV29-1 to TRBJ1-1, with TRBD1 matching over 9 bases. This CDR3 region has 13 residues. CDR1 is SQVTM, CDR2 ANQGSEA, per germline. V lost 6 bases and J lost 11; bases outside the gene matches: 13. As DNA, the CDR3 is TGCAGCGTCGGGGTCCCGGGACAGGGTACGGCTTTCTTT. This sequence encodes CSVGVPGQGTAFF.

This sequence joins TRBV19 and TRBJ2-2; D is perhaps TRBD1 (5 bases). Trimming stripped 6 bases from V and 2 bases from J, with 16 bases between. CDR1 and CDR2 from the germline V gene are LNHDA and SQIVND (reference sequence). The CDR3 contains 16 residues. CDR3 in amino acids: CASSLQLGHNTGELFF. Here the CDR3 DNA reads TGTGCCAGTAGCCTACAGTTAGGACACAACACCGGGGAGCTGTTTTTT.

The chain couples TRBV23-1 to TRBJ2-2; possibly TRBD1 for D (5 bases). TRBV23-1 is an ORF; its function is uncertain. The CDR3 contains 14 residues. Trimming stripped 4 bases from V and 4 bases from J, with 10 bases between. The CDR3 sequence is CASSPGPGTGELFF. As DNA, the CDR3 is TGCGCCAGCAGTCCAGGGCCAGGCACCGGGGAGCTGTTTTTT.

The chain recombines TRBV4-3 with TRBJ2-7, with TRBD2 matching 10 bases. The CDR3 is 16 residues long. V was clipped by 0 bases and J by 3 bases; unmatched bases: 5. Looked up from germline, CDR1 is LGHNA and CDR2 is YSLEER. Written as DNA, the CDR3 is TGCGCCAGCAGCCAAGACCCGGGACTAGCGTACTACGAGCAGTACTTC. This gives the protein CASSQDPGLAYYEQYF.

The V gene is TRBV19, the J gene TRBJ1-2, with TRBD1 matching over 10 bases. CDR3 length equals 15 residues. Trimming cost V 3 bases and J 4 bases; bases outside gene matches: 5. Germline lookup yields CDR1 LNHDA and CDR2 SQIVND (reference sequence). In nucleotides, the CDR3 is TGTGCCAGTAGTATTGGACAGGGGGTTAGCTATGGCTACACCTTC. It is translated as CASSIGQGVSYGYTF.

The rearrangement uses TRBV7-3 and TRBJ2-3; 8 nucleotides align to TRBD2. The CDR3 is made up of 17 amino acids. J gave up 4 bases and V 4 bases, and 13 bases lay outside the gene matches. Germline assignment: CDR1 SGHTA and CDR2 FQGTGA. The CDR3 reads CASSSSGSTLLPDTQYF. The CDR3 bases are TGTGCCAGCAGCTCTAGCGGGTCCACACTCTTACCAGATACGCAGTATTTT.

This clone was recorded only once. J is TRBJ2-1 and V is TRBV18; TRBD1 matches at 8 bases. V gave up 3 bases and J gave up 10 bases; unmatched junction bases: 14. Germline CDR1 and CDR2: KGHSH and LQKENI. The CDR3 has 16 amino acids. The CDR3 is CASSPDQGRTGSEQFF. The CDR3 nucleotides read TGTGCCAGCTCACCCGATCAGGGACGGACAGGGTCGGAGCAGTTCTTC.

The chain couples TRBV4-2 to TRBJ1-1, with D possibly TRBD1 on 5 matching bases. V was cut by 1 base and J by 3 bases, with 12 bases left in between. The CDR3 sequence is 15 residues long. Germline V CDR1 and CDR2: LGHNA, YNFKEQ. The CDR3 region is CASSQGGFEDTEAFF. CDR3 nucleotide sequence: TGTGCCAGCAGCCAAGGGGGGTTCGAGGACACTGAAGCTTTCTTT.

The chain joins TRBV6-5 to TRBJ1-1; D might be TRBD1 (6 bases). The CDR3 runs 13 residues. V lost 6 bases, J lost 5 bases, and 13 bases lay in between. Looked up from germline, CDR1 is MNHEY and CDR2 is SVGAGI. CDR3 sequence (DNA): TGTGCCAGCAGCCGAAGTCAGGGGACTGAAGCTTTCTTT. It is translated as CASSRSQGTEAFF.

The rearrangement joins TRBV7-9 to TRBJ2-7; D possibly matches TRBD1 or TRBD2 (5 bases each). Germline V CDR1 and CDR2: SEHNR, FQNEAQ (reference sequence). V was cut by 0 bases and J by 6 bases, with 21 bases left in between. This CDR3 spans 17 amino acids. Here the CDR3 DNA reads TGTGCCAGCAGCTTAGCGGGTGAGGGTCAGGGTATCGGCGAGCAGTACTTC. Amino acid sequence: CASSLAGEGQGIGEQYF.

V and J are TRBV28 and TRBJ2-3; D call uncertain. V lost 8 bases and J lost 1, with 16 bases in between. The CDR3 runs 15 residues. Germline V gene lookup returns CDR1 MDHEN and CDR2 SYDVKM. The DNA of the CDR3 is TGTGCCAGCCCGCCGTGGTCCTGGGGCACAGATACGCAGTATTTT. Encoded protein: CASPPWSWGTDTQYF. The full variable domain, its missing parts supplied by reference TRBV28 and TRBJ2-3, is DVKVTQSSRYLVKRTGEKVFLECVQDMDHENMFWYRQDPGLGLRLIYFSYDVKMKEKGDIPEGYSVSREKKERFSLILESASTNQTSMYLCASPPWSWGTDTQYFGPGTRLTVL.